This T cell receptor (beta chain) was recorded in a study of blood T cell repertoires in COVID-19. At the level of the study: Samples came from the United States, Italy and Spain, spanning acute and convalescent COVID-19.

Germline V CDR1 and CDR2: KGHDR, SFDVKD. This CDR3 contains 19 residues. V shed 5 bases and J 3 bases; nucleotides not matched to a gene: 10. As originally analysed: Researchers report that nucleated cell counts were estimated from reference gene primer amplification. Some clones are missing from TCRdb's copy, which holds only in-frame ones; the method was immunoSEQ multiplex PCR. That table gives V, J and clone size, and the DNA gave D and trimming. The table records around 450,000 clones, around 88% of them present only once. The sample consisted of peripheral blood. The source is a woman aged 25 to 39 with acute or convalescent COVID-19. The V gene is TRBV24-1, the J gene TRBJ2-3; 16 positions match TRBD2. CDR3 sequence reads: CATSGKPGLAGGQTDTQYF. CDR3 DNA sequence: TGTGCCACCAGTGGCAAACCGGGACTAGCGGGGGGGCAAACAGATACGCAGTATTTT.